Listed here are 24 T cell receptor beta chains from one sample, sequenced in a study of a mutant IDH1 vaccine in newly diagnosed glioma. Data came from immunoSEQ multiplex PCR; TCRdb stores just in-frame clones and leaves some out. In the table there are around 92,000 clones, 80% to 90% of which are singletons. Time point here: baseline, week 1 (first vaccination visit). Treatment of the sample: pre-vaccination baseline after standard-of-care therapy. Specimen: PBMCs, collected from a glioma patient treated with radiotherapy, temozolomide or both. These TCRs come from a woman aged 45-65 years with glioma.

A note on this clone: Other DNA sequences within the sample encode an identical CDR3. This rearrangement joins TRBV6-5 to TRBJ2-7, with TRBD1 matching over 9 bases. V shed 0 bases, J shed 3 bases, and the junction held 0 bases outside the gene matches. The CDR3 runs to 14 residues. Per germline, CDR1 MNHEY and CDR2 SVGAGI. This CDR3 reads CASSYSDRGYEQYF. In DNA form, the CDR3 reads TGTGCCAGCAGTTACTCGGACAGGGGCTACGAGCAGTACTTC.

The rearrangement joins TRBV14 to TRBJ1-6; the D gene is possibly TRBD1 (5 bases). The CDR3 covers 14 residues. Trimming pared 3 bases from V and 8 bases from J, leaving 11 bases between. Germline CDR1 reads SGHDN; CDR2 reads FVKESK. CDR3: CASSQWLGDSPLHF. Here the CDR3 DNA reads TGTGCCAGCAGCCAGTGGCTAGGGGATTCACCCCTCCACTTT.

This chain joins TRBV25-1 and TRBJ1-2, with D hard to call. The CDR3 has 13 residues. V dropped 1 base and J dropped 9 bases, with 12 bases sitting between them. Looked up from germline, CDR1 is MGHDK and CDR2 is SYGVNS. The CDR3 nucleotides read TGTGCCAGCAGTGAATCCGCCCGAGGAAGCTACACCTTC. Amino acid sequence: CASSESARGSYTF.

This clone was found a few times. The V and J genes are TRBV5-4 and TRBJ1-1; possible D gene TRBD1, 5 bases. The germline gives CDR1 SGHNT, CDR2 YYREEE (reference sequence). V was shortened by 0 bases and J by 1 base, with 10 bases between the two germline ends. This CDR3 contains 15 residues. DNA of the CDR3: TGTGCCAGCAGCTTGGTCGTAGGGGAGAACACTGAAGCTTTCTTT. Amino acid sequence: CASSLVVGENTEAFF. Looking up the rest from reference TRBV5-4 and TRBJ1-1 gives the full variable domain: ETGVTQSPTHLIKTRGQQVTLRCSSQSGHNTVSWYQQALGQGPQFIFQYYREEENGRGNFPPRFSGLQFPNYSSELNVNALELDDSALYLCASSLVVGENTEAFFGQGTRLTVV.

CDR3 in DNA: TGTGCCAGCAGTTACTCCGGGGGGACAGGGGATTACGAGCAGTACTTC. Amino acids: CASSYSGGTGDYEQYF. The chain couples TRBV6-5 to TRBJ2-7; 10 bases agree with TRBD1. Per the germline V gene, CDR1 is MNHEY and CDR2 is SVGAGI. V dropped 0 bases and J dropped 4; count of bases not matched to a gene: 6. The CDR3 is 16 amino acids.

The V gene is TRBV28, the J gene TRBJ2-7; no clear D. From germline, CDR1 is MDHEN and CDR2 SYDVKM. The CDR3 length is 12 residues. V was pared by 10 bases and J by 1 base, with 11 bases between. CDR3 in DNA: TGTGCCACCAGGACGGATTCCTACGAGCAGTACTTC. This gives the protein CATRTDSYEQYF. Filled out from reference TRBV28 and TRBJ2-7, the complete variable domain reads DVKVTQSSRYLVKRTGEKVFLECVQDMDHENMFWYRQDPGLGLRLIYFSYDVKMKEKGDIPEGYSVSREKKERFSLILESASTNQTSMYLCATRTDSYEQYFGPGTRLTVT.

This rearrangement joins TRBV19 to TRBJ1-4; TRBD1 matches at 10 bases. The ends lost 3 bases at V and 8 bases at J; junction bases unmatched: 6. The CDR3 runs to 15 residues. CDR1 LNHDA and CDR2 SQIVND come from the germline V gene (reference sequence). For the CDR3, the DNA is TGTGCCAGTAGTATTCTGGGACAGGGGTTCGAAAAACTGTTTTTT. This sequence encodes CASSILGQGFEKLFF.

This CDR3 reads CASSLNEKLFF. CDR3 in DNA: TGTGCCAGCAGTCTTAATGAAAAACTGTTTTTT. The chain has TRBV28 and TRBJ1-4, with unresolved D. Germline V gene lookup returns CDR1 MDHEN and CDR2 SYDVKM. The CDR3 loop spans 11 amino acids. The V gene lost 5 bases and the J gene lost 4 bases, with 2 bases spanning the gap.

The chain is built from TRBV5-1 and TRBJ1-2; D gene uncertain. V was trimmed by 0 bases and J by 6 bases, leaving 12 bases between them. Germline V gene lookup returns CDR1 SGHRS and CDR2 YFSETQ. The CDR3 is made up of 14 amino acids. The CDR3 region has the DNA TGCGCCAGCAGCTTGGACCGCCGAGAGGATGGCTACACCTTC. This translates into CASSLDRREDGYTF.

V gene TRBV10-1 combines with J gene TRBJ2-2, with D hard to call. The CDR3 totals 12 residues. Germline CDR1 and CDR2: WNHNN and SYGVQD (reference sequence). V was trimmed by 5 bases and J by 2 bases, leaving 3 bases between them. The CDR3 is CASSPNTGELFF. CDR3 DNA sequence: TGCGCCAGCAGTCCAAACACCGGGGAGCTGTTTTTT.

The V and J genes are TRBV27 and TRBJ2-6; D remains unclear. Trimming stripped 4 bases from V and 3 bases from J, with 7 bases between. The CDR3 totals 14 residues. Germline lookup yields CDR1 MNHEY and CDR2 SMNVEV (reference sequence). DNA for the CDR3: TGTGCCAGCAGTTCTGGTTTTGGGGCCAACGTCCTGACTTTC. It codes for CASSSGFGANVLTF.

This chain's CDR3 is CASSSRTGVRNEQFF. The CDR3 coding sequence is TGTGCCAGCAGTTCCAGGACAGGGGTGAGAAATGAGCAGTTCTTC. This chain connects TRBV28 to TRBJ2-1; 9 bases agree with TRBD1. The trim removed 4 bases at V and 7 bases at J, leaving 8 bases unmatched. The length of the CDR3 is 15 residues. Germline V CDR1 and CDR2: MDHEN, SYDVKM.

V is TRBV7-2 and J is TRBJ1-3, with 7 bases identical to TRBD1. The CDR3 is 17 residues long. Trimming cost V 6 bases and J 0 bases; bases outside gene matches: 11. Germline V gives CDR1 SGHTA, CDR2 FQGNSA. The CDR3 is CASSPRTGRVSGNTIYF. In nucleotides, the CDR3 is TGTGCCAGCAGTCCTCGGACAGGAAGAGTCTCTGGAAACACCATATATTTT.

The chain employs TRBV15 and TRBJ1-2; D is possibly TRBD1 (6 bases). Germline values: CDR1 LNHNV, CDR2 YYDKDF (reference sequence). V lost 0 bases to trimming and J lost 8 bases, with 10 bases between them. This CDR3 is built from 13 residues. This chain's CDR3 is CATSRDNGGGYTF. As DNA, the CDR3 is TGTGCCACCAGCAGAGACAATGGGGGCGGCTACACCTTC.

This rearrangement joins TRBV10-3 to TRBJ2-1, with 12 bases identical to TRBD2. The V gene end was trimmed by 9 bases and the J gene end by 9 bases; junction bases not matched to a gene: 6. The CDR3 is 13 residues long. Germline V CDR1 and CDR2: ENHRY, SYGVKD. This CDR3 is CAMTSGRGVEQFF. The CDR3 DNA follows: TGTGCCATGACTAGCGGGAGAGGCGTTGAGCAGTTCTTC.

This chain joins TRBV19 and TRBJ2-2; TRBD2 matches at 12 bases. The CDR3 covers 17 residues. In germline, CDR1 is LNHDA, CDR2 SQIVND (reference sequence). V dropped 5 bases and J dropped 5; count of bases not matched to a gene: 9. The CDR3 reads CASSFPGTSGSTGELFF. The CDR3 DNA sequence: TGTGCCAGTAGTTTCCCCGGGACTAGCGGGTCGACCGGGGAGCTGTTTTTT.

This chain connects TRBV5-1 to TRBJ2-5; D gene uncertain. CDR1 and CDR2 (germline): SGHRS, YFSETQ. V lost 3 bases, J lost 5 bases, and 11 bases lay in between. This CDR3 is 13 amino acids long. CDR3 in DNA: TGCGCCAGCAGCTACGGACCGAGGGAGACCCAGTACTTC. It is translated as CASSYGPRETQYF. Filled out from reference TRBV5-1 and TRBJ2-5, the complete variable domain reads KAGVTQTPRYLIKTRGQQVTLSCSPISGHRSVSWYQQTPGQGLQFLFEYFSETQRNKGNFPGRFSGRQFSNSRSEMNVSTLELGDSALYLCASSYGPRETQYFGPGTRLLVL.

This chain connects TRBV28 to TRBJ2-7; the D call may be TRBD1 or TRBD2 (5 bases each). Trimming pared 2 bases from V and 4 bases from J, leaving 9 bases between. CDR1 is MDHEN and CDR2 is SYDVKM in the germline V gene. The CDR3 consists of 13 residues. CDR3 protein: CASSLGGGYEQYF. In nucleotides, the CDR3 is TGTGCCAGCAGTTTAGGGGGTGGGTACGAGCAGTACTTC.

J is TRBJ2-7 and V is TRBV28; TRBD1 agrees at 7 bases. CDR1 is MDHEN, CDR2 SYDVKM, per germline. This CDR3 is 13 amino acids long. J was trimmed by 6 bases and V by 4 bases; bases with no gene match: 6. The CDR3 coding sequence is TGTGCCAGCAGTTCTCAGGGGGTACTCGAGCAGTACTTC. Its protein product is CASSSQGVLEQYF.

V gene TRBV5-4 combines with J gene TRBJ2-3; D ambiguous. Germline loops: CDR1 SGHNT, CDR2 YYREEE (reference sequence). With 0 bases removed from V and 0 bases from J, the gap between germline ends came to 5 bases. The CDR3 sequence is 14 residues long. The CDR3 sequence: CASSLDPSTDTQYF. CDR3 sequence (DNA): TGTGCCAGCAGCTTGGACCCTAGCACAGATACGCAGTATTTT.

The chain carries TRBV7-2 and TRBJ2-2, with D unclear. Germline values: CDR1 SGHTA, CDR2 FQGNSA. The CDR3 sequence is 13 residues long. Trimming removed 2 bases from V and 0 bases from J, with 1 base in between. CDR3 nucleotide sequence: TGTGCCAGCAGCTTAACGAACACCGGGGAGCTGTTTTTT. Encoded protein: CASSLTNTGELFF. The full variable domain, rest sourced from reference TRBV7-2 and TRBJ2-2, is GAGVSQSPSNKVTEKGKDVELRCDPISGHTALYWYRQSLGQGLEFLIYFQGNSAPDKSGLPSDRFSAERTGGSVSTLTIQRTQQEDSAVYLCASSLTNTGELFFGEGSRLTVL.

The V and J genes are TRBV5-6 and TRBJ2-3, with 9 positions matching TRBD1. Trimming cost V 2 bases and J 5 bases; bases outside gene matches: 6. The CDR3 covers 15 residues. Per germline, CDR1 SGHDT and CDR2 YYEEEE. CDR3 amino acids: CASSFPRTGVDTQYF. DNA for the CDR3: TGTGCCAGCAGCTTCCCCCGGACAGGGGTAGATACGCAGTATTTT.

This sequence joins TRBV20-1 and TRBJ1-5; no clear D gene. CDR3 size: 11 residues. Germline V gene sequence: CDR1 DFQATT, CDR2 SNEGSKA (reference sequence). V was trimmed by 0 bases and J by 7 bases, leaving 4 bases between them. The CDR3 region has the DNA TGCAGTGCTAGAGAGCGACAGCCCCAGCATTTT. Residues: CSARERQPQHF.

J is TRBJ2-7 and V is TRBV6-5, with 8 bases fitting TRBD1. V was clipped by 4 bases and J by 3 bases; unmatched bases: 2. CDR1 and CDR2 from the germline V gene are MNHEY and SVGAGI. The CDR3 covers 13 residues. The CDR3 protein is CASSSGQGYEQYF. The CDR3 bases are TGTGCCAGCAGTTCCGGACAGGGCTACGAGCAGTACTTC.